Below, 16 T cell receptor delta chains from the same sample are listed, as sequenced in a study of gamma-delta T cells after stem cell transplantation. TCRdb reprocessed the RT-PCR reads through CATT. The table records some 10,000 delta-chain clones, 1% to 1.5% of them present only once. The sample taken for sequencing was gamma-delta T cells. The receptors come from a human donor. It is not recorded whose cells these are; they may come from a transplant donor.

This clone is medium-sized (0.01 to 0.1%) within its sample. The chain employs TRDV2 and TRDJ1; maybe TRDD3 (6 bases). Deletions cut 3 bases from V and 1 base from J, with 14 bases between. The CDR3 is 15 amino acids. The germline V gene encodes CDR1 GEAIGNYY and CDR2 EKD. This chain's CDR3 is CACDVLGGVTDKLIF. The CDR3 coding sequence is TGTGCCTGTGACGTCCTTGGGGGGGTCACCGATAAACTCATCTTT.

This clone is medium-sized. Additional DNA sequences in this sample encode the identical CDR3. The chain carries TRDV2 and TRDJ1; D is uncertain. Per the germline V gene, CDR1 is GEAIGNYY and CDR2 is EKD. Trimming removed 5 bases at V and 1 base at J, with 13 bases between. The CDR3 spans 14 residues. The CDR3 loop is CACAALSGTDKLIF. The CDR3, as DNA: TGTGCCTGTGCTGCCCTTTCCGGCACCGATAAACTCATCTTT.

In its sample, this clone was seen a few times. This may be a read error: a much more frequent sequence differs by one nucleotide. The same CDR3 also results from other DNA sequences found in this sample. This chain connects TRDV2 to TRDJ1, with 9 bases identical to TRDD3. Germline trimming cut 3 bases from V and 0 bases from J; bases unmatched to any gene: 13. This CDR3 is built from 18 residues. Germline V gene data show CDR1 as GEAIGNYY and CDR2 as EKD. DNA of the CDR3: TGTGCCTGTGACCCCGTACTGGGGGACACGTCGTACACCGATAAACTCATCTTT. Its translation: CACDPVLGDTSYTDKLIF.

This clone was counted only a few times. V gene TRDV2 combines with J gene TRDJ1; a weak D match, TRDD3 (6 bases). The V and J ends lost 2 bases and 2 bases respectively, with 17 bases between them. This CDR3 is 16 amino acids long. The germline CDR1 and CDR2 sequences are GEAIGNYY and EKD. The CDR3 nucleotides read TGTGCCTGTGACAACCTCGGGGATCGAGGGACCGATAAACTCATCTTT. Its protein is CACDNLGDRGTDKLIF.

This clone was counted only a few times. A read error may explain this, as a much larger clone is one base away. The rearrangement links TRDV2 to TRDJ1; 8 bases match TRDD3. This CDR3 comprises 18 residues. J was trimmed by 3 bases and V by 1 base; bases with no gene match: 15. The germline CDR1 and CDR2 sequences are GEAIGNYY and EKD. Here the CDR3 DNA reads TGTGCCTGTGACACGGTTCTGGGGGACCCTCTAAGGGCCGATAAACTCATCTTT. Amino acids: CACDTVLGDPLRADKLIF.

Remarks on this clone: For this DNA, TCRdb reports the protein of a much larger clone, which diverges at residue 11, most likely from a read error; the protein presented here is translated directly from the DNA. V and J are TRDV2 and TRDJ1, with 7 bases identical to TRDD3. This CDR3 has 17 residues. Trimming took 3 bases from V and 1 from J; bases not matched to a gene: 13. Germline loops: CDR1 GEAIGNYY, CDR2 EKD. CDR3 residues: CACDLVSGGRCTDKLIF. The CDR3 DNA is TGTGCCTGTGACCTTGTATCTGGGGGTAGGTGCACCGATAAACTCATCTTT.

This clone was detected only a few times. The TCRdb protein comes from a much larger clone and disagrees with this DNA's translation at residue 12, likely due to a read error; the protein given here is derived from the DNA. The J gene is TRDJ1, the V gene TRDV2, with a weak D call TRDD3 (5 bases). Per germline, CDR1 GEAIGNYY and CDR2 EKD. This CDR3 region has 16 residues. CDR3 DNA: TGTGCCTGTGACACCGTCGGGGGGTTTGACACCGGTAAACTCATCTTT. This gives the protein CACDTVGGFDTGKLIF.

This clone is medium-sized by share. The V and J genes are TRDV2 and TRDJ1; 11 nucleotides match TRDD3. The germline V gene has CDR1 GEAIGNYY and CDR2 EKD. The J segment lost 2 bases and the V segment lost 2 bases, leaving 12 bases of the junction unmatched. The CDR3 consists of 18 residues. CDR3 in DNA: TGTGCCTGTGACATGGCCAGGCTGGGGGATACTAAAACCGATAAACTCATCTTT. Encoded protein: CACDMARLGDTKTDKLIF.

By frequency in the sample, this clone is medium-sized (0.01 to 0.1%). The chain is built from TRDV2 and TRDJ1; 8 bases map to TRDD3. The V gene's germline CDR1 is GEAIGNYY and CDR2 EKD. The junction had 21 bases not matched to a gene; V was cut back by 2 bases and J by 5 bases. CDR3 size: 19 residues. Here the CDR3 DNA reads TGTGCCTGTGACAGCCTCTTGAGGGATACGCGGGCCGGGCCAGATAAACTCATCTTT. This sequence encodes CACDSLLRDTRAGPDKLIF.

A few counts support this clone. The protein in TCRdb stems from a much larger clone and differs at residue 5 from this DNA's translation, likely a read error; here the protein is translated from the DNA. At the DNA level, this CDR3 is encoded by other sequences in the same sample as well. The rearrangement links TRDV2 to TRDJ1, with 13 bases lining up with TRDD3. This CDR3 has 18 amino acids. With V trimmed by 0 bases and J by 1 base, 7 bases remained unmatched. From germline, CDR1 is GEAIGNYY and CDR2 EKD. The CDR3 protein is CACDTVLGDTRGTDKLIF. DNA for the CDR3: TGTGCCTGTGACACCGTACTGGGGGATACGAGAGGCACCGATAAACTCATCTTT.

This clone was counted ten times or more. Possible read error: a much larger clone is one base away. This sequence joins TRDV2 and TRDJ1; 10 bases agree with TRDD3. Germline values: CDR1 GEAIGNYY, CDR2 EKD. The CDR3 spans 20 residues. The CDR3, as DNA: TGTGCCTGTGACACCGTTCCTACTCTGGGGGATAGGAGGAACACCGATAAACCCATCTTT. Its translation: CACDTVPTLGDRRNTDKPIF.

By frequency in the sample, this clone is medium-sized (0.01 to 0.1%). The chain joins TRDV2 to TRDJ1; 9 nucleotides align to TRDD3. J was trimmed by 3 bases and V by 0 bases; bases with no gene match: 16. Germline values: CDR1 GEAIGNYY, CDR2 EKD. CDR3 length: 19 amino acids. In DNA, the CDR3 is TGTGCCTGTGACACCGTGGTAGGAGGCCGGGGGATACAGGCCGATAAACTCATCTTT. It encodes CACDTVVGGRGIQADKLIF.

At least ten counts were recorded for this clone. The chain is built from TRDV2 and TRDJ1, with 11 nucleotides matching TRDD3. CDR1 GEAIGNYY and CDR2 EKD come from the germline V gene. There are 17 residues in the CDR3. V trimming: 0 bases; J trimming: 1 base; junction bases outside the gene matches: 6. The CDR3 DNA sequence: TGTGCCTGTGACACCTTACTGGGGGATAGGGGCACCGATAAACTCATCTTT. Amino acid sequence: CACDTLLGDRGTDKLIF.

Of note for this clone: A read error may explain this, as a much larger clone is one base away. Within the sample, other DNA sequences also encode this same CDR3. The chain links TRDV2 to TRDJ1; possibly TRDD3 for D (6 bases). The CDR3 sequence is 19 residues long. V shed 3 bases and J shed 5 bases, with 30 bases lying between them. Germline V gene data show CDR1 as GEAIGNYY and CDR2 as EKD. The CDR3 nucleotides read TGTGCCTGTGACGCTGTTCCCCACGTACTGGGAGATACGTCTGATAAACTCATCTTT. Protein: CACDAVPHVLGDTSDKLIF.

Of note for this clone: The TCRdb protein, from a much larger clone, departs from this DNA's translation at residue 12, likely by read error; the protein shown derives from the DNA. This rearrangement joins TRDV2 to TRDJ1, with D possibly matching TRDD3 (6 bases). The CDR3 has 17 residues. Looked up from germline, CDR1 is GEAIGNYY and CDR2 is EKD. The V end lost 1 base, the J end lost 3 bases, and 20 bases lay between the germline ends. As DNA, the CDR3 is TGTGCCTGTGACACTCTGGGGCCCAACGAAGGCGCCGATAAACTCATCTTT. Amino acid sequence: CACDTLGPNEGADKLIF.

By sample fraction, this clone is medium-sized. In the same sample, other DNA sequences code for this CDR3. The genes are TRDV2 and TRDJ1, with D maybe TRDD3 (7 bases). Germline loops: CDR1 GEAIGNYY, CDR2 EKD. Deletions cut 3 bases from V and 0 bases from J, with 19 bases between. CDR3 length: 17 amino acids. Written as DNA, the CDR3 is TGTGCCTGTGACGTCCTACGCTCTGGGGGGTACACCGATAAACTCATCTTT. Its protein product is CACDVLRSGGYTDKLIF.